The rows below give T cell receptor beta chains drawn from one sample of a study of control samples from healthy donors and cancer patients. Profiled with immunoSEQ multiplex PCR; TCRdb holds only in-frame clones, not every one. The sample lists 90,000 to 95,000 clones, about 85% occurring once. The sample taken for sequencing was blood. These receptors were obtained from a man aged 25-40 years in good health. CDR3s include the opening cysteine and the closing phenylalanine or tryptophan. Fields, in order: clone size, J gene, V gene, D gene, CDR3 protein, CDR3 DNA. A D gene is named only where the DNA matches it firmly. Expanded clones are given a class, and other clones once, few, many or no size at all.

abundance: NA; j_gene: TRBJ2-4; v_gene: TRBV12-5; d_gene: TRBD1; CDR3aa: CASGPGQGSGNIQYF; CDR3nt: TGTGCTAGTGGTCCGGGACAGGGGAGCGGGAACATTCAGTACTTC
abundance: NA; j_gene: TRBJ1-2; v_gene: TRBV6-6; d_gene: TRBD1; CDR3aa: CASIPGQVYYGYTF; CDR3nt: TGTGCCAGCATTCCGGGACAGGTATACTATGGCTACACCTTC
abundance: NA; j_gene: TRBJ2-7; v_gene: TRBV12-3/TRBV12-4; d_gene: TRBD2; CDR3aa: CASSAFSGYEQYF; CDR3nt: TGTGCCAGCAGTGCGTTTAGCGGGTACGAGCAGTACTTC
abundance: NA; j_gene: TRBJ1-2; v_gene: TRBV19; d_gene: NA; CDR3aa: CASKETGANYGYTF; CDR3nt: TGTGCCAGTAAGGAGACTGGGGCTAACTATGGCTACACCTTC
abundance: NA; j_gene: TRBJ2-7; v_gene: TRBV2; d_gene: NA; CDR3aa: CASSTGREQYF; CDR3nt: TGTGCCAGCAGCACAGGGCGCGAGCAGTACTTC
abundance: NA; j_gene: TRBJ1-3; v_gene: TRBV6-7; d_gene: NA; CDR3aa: CASSPRQNSGNTIYF; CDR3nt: TGTGCCAGCAGCCCCAGGCAAAACTCTGGAAACACCATATATTTT
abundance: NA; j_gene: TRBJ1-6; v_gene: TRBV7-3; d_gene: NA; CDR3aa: CASSLGALNSPLHF; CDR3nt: TGTGCCAGCAGCTTAGGGGCCTTGAATTCACCCCTCCACTTT
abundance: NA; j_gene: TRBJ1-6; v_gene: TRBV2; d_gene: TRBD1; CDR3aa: CASRIEATGIGSPLHF; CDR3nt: TGTGCCAGCAGGATAGAAGCGACAGGGATCGGATCACCCCTCCACTTT
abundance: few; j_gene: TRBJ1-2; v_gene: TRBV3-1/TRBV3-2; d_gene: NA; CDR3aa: CASSQGTTGYGYTF; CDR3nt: TGTGCCAGCAGCCAAGGGACGACAGGTTATGGCTACACCTTC
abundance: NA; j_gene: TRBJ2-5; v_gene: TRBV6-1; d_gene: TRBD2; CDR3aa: CASSDLSGGQETQYF; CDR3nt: TGTGCCAGCAGTGACCTTTCGGGGGGCCAAGAGACCCAGTACTTC
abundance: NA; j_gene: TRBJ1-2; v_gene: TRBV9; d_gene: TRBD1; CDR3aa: CASSVAGQGGGYTF; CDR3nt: TGTGCCAGCAGCGTAGCGGGACAGGGGGGTGGCTACACCTTC
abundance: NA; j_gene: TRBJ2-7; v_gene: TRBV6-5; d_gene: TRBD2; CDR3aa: CASRSRRGGSYEQYF; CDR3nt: TGTGCCAGCCGATCTAGGCGGGGGGGATCCTACGAGCAGTACTTC
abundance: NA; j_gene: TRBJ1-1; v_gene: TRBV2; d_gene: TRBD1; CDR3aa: CASSADRGAEAFF; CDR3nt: TGTGCCAGCAGTGCTGACAGGGGAGCGGAAGCTTTCTTT
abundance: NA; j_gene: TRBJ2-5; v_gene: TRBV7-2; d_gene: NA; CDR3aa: CASSLAGVKGETQYF; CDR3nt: TGTGCCAGCAGCTTAGCAGGGGTCAAGGGAGAGACCCAGTACTTC
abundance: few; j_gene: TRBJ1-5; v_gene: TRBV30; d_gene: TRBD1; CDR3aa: CAWSVGQGGSKPQHF; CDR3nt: TGTGCCTGGAGTGTCGGACAGGGCGGTAGTAAGCCCCAGCATTTT
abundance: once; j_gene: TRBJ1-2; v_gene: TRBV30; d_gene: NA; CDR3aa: CAWTPPDLRGDYGYTF; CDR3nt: TGTGCCTGGACTCCCCCGGACCTCCGGGGGGACTATGGCTACACCTTC
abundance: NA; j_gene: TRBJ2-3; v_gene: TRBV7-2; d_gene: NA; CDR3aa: CASSLGTDTQYF; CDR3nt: TGTGCCAGCAGCTTGGGCACAGATACGCAGTATTTT
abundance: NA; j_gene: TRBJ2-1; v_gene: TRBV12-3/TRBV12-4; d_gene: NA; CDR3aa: CASSSGSYNEQFF; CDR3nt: TGTGCCAGCAGTTCGGGATCCTACAATGAGCAGTTCTTC
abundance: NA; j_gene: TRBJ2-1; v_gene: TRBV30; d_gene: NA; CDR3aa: CAWSPGASSYNEQFF; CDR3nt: TGTGCCTGGTCCCCTGGGGCCAGCTCCTACAATGAGCAGTTCTTC
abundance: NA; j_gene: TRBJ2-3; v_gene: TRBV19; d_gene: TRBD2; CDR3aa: CASSIGRADTQYF; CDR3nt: TGTGCCAGTAGTATCGGGAGGGCAGATACGCAGTATTTT
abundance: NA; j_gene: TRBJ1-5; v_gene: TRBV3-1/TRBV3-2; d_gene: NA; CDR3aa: CASSQGTQNNQPQHF; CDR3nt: TGTGCCAGCAGCCAAGGCACGCAGAATAATCAGCCCCAGCATTTT
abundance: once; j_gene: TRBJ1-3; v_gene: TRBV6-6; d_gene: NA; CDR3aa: CASNNPQVSGNTIYF; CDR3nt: TGTGCCAGCAATAACCCACAGGTCTCTGGAAACACCATATATTTT
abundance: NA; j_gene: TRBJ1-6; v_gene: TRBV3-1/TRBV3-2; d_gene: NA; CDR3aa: CASSPSYVTPLHF; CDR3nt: TGTGCCAGCAGCCCGTCTTACGTCACACCCCTCCACTTT
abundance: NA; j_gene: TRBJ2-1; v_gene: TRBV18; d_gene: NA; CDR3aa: CASSPTGAGNEQFF; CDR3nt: TGTGCCAGCTCACCAACCGGGGCGGGCAATGAGCAGTTCTTC
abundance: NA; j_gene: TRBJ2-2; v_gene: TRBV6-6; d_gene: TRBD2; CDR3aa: CASSQTSGGGTGELFF; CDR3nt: TGTGCCAGCAGTCAGACTAGCGGGGGCGGTACCGGGGAGCTGTTTTTT
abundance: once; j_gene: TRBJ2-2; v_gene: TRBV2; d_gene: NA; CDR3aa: CASSERRGPGELFF; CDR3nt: TGTGCCAGCAGTGAAAGGCGTGGGCCCGGGGAGCTGTTTTTT
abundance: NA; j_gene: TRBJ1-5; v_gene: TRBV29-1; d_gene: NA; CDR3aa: CSVDEGSNQPQHF; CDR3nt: TGCAGCGTTGACGAGGGGAGCAATCAGCCCCAGCATTTT
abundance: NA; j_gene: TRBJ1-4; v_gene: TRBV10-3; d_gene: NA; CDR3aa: CAISVGTALGEKLFF; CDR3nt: TGTGCCATCAGTGTCGGGACGGCCCTAGGGGAAAAACTGTTTTTT
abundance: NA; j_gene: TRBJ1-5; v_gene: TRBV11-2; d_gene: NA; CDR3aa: CASSLEGHHNQPQHF; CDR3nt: TGTGCCAGCAGCTTAGAAGGACACCACAATCAGCCCCAGCATTTT
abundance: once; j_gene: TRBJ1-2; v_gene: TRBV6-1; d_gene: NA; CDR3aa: CASSEEIQGYGYTF; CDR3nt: TGTGCCAGCAGTGAAGAAATCCAGGGCTATGGCTACACCTTC
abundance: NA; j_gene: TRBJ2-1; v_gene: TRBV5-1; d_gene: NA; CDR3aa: CASRVDTNEQFF; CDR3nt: TGCGCCAGCAGGGTAGATACCAATGAGCAGTTCTTC
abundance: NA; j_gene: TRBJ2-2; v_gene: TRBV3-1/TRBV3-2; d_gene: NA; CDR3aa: CASSPSRGAGTGELFF; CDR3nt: TGTGCCAGCAGCCCTAGCCGGGGGGCGGGCACCGGGGAGCTGTTTTTT
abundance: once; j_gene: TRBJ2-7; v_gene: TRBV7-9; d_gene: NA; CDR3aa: CASSLSGALYEQYF; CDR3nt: TGTGCCAGCAGCTTATCAGGGGCCCTCTACGAGCAGTACTTC
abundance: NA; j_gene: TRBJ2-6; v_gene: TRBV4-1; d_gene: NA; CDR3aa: CASSGNTGTSDAGANVLTF; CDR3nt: TGCGCCAGCAGCGGAAACACAGGGACTTCGGATGCTGGGGCCAACGTCCTGACTTTC
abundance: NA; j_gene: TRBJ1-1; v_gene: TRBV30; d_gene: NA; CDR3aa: CACPKLGGNTEAFF; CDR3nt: TGTGCCTGCCCTAAGCTGGGCGGGAACACTGAAGCTTTCTTT
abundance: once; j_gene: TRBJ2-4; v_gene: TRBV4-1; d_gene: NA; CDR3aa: CASSQDQRRNIQYF; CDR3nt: TGCGCCAGCAGCCAAGATCAAAGGAGAAACATTCAATACTTC
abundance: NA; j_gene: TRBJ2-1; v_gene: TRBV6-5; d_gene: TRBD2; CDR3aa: CATKTSIREQFF; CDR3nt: TGTGCCACCAAGACTAGCATACGCGAGCAGTTCTTC
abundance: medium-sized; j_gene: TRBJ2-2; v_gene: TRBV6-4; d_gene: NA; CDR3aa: CASSNSGSGDTGELFF; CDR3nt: TGTGCCAGCAGTAACTCAGGGTCAGGGGACACCGGGGAGCTGTTTTTT
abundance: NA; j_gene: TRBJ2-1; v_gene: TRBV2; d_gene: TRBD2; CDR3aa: CASSLAGGPGSYNEQFF; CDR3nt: TGTGCCAGCAGTTTAGCGGGGGGGCCCGGCTCCTACAATGAGCAGTTCTTC
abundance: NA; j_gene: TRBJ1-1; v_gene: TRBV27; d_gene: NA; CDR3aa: CASSWAGGGKVSTEAFF; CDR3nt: TGTGCCAGCAGTTGGGCCGGAGGGGGAAAGGTAAGCACTGAAGCTTTCTTT
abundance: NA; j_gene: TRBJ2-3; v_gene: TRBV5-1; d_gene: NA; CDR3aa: CASSLEGQTDTQYF; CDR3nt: TGCGCCAGCAGCTTGGAGGGCCAAACAGATACGCAGTATTTT
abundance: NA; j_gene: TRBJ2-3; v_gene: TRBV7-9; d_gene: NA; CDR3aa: CASSFTSAGGDTQYF; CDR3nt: TGTGCCAGCAGCTTTACGTCCGCGGGCGGCGATACGCAGTATTTT
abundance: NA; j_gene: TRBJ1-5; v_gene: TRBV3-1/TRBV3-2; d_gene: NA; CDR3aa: CASSPVGNQPQHF; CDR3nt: TGTGCCAGCAGCCCGGTGGGGAATCAGCCCCAGCATTTT
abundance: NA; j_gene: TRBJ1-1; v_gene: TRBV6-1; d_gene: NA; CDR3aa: CASSEESWTEAFF; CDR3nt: TGTGCCAGCAGTGAAGAGTCTTGGACTGAAGCTTTCTTT
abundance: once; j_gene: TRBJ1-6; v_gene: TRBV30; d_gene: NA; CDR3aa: CAWGRADNSPLHF; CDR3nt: TGTGCCTGGGGCAGGGCTGATAATTCACCCCTCCACTTT
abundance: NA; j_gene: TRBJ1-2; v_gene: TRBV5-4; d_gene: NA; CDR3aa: CASSPEWEPSYGYTF; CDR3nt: TGTGCCAGCAGCCCCGAGTGGGAGCCTTCCTATGGCTACACCTTC
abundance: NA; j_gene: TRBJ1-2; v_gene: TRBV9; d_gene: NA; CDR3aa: CASSVISGYGYTF; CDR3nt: TGTGCCAGCAGCGTAATTTCTGGCTATGGCTACACCTTC
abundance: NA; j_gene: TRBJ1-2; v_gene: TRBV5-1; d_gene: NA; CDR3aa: CASSSSLPNHSLYGYTF; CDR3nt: TGCGCCAGCAGCTCAAGCCTTCCGAACCATTCCCTCTATGGCTACACCTTC